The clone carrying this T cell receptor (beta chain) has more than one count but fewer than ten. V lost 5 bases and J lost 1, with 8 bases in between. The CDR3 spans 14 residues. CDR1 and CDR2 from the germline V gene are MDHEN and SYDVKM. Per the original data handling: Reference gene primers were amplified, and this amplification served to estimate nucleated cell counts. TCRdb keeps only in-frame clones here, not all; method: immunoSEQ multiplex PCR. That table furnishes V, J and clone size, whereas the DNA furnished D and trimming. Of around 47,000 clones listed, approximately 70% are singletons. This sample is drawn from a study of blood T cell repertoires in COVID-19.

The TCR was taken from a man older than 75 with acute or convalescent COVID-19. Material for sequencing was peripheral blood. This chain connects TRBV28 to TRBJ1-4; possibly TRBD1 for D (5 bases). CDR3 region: CASSIGGTNEKLFF. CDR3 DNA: TGTGCCAGCAGTATCGGGGGAACTAATGAAAAACTGTTTTTT.